This TCR beta chain appears in the sequencing data of a study of blood T cell repertoires in COVID-19. About the study: Acute and convalescent COVID-19 samples came from the United States, Italy and Spain. Nucleic acid was either cDNA or gDNA, and it came from T cells, B-cell-depleted T cells, or PBMCs.

In the original analysis: Scientists estimated how many nucleated cells there were by amplifying reference gene primers. Here immunoSEQ multiplex PCR was the method, and the copy in TCRdb shows in-frame clones only, minus some. The DNA gave D and trimming, while V, J and clone size come from that table. The table shows 100,000 to 150,000 clones, with roughly 84% occurring only once. For this clone: Germline is not matched at one junction end, which may reflect a read error.

The CDR3 extends over 14 amino acids. The germline V gene encodes CDR1 SEHNR and CDR2 FQNEAQ (reference sequence). This clonotype was sampled from a woman older than 75 with acute or convalescent COVID-19. V usage is TRBV7-9 and J usage is TRBJ2-5, with 11 bases matching TRBD2. Sequencing input: peripheral blood. In DNA, the CDR3 is TGTGCCAGCAGCGTAGCGGGGGGGATAGAGACCCAGTACTTC. Residues: CASSVAGGIETQYF.